Detailed here is one T cell receptor beta chain. What it binds is unknown. J was trimmed by 4 bases and V by 3 bases; bases with no gene match: 6. CDR1 is MGHRA and CDR2 is YSYEKL in the germline V gene. This CDR3 region has 15 residues. Sample time point: pre-sensitization, week 0. Treatment defined: therapeutic diphenylcyclopropenone sensitization with weekly scalp DPC. Unseparated into fractions, whole blood served as the source from which total RNA was extracted. These data originate in a study of human T cells and chemical hapten exposure. Study outcomes and limitations: PT1 expanded TCR counts and patch test score were linked, and their correlation was positive.

TCRdb re-called the RACE reads through MiXCR, storing one row per CDR3 protein. Of 250,000 or so distinct CDR3 sequences listed, approximately 8.6% are singletons. This specimen consisted of whole blood, obtained in connection with sensitization to the hapten diphenylcyclopropenone (DPC). This receptor was taken from a middle-aged woman with alopecia areata. Some clones in this sample may be carry-over from other donors' samples. The chain has TRBV4-1 and TRBJ2-7; 10 bases map to TRBD2. This CDR3 is CASSHPSGRGYEQYF. The CDR3 DNA follows: TGCGCCAGCAGCCACCCTAGCGGGAGAGGATACGAGCAGTACTTC.